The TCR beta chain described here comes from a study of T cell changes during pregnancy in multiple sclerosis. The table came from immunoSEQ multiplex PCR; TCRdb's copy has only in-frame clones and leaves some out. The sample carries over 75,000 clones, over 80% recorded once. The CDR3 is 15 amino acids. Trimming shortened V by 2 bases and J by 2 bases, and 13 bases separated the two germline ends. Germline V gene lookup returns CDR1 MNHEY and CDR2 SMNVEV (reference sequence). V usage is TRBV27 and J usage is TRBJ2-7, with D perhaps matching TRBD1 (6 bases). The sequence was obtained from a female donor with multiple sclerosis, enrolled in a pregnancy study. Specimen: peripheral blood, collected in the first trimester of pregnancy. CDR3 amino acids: CASSLLTGFPYEQYF. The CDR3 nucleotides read TGTGCCAGCAGTTTACTCACAGGGTTCCCCTACGAGCAGTACTTC.